The 22 T cell receptor beta chains presented below share a single source sample, sequenced in a study of T cell responses to AZD1222 COVID-19 vaccine. Clones were read by immunoSEQ multiplex PCR, and TCRdb kept only the in-frame ones, dropping some. The sample lists some 120,000 clones, roughly nine tenths occurring once. This specimen was peripheral blood, taken on day 0 of AZD1222 vaccination. The source is an adult in good health.

This chain uses TRBV6-5 with TRBJ1-1; D may be TRBD1 (5 bases). The CDR3 consists of 13 residues. With 7 bases removed from V and 1 base from J, the gap between germline ends came to 10 bases. CDR1 and CDR2 (germline): MNHEY, SVGAGI. CDR3 DNA: TGTGCCAGCACCCGACAGACGAACACTGAAGCTTTCTTT. Translation: CASTRQTNTEAFF.

V gene TRBV19 combines with J gene TRBJ2-7; 15 bases are shared with TRBD2. Germline-derived CDR1 and CDR2 are LNHDA and SQIVND (reference sequence). V lost 6 bases and J lost 4; bases outside the gene matches: 13. The CDR3 spans 18 residues. CDR3 amino acids: CASSTKPIGTSGRYEQYF. The CDR3 region has the DNA TGTGCCAGTAGCACGAAACCAATCGGGACTAGCGGGAGGTACGAGCAGTACTTC.

This clone was recorded once. The junction shows a germline mismatch at one end, possibly a read error. V is TRBV5-8 and J is TRBJ2-1; TRBD2 matches at 9 bases. Germline lookup yields CDR1 SGHTS and CDR2 YDEGEE. The CDR3 covers 18 residues. CDR3 region: CAGSSHASLAGPYNEQFF. In DNA, the CDR3 is TGTGCCGGCAGCTCCCATGCGAGCCTAGCGGGGCCCTACAATGAGCAGTTCTTC.

V gene TRBV5-1 combines with J gene TRBJ1-5; 8 positions agree with TRBD1. J was trimmed by 4 bases and V by 0 bases; bases with no gene match: 3. This CDR3 has 15 amino acids. Germline-derived CDR1 and CDR2 are SGHRS and YFSETQ. In DNA, the CDR3 is TGCGCCAGCAGCTTGGCGACAGGGGAGAATCAGCCCCAGCATTTT. Translation: CASSLATGENQPQHF. Using reference TRBV5-1 and TRBJ1-5 for the parts outside the CDR3, the full variable domain is KAGVTQTPRYLIKTRGQQVTLSCSPISGHRSVSWYQQTPGQGLQFLFEYFSETQRNKGNFPGRFSGRQFSNSRSEMNVSTLELGDSALYLCASSLATGENQPQHFGDGTRLSIL.

V and J are TRBV5-1 and TRBJ1-1; D remains ambiguous. CDR3 size: 14 residues. V lost 0 bases to trimming and J lost 2 bases, with 8 bases between them. Germline V gives CDR1 SGHRS, CDR2 YFSETQ. The CDR3 DNA reads as TGCGCCAGCAGCTTGGCCCCGGGTAACACTGAAGCTTTCTTT. Amino acids: CASSLAPGNTEAFF.

The V gene is TRBV5-1, the J gene TRBJ1-1, with D unresolved. Germline values: CDR1 SGHRS, CDR2 YFSETQ. V lost 0 bases and J 7 bases, leaving 13 bases between the germline ends. This CDR3 is 14 amino acids long. DNA for the CDR3: TGCGCCAGCAGCTTGGAAAGTCGGACGGGTGAAGCTTTCTTT. This translates into CASSLESRTGEAFF.

V gene TRBV9 combines with J gene TRBJ2-1; weak D call: TRBD1 (6 bases). V was pared by 3 bases and J by 7 bases, with 17 bases between. The CDR3 is 15 residues long. The germline gives CDR1 SGDLS, CDR2 YYNGEE. The CDR3 protein is CASSADSLGNNEQFF. Here the CDR3 DNA reads TGTGCCAGCAGCGCGGACAGCTTAGGGAATAATGAGCAGTTCTTC.

J is TRBJ2-3 and V is TRBV5-1; tentatively, D is TRBD2 (6 bases). Trimming pared 3 bases from V and 0 bases from J, leaving 11 bases between. Germline V gene lookup returns CDR1 SGHRS and CDR2 YFSETQ. The CDR3 totals 15 residues. The CDR3 DNA reads TGCGCCAGCAGCTCGCGGGGTGCTAGCACAGATACGCAGTATTTT. This encodes CASSSRGASTDTQYF.

In this sample, this clone turned up a few times. The V gene is TRBV6-5, the J gene TRBJ1-1; D uncertain. Germline V gene data show CDR1 as MNHEY and CDR2 as SVGAGI. There are 15 residues in the CDR3. V lost 8 bases and J lost 0, with 16 bases in between. CDR3 sequence reads: CASRRRKTLNTEAFF. For the CDR3, the DNA is TGTGCCAGCCGACGCAGGAAAACCTTGAACACTGAAGCTTTCTTT.

V usage is TRBV6-5 and J usage is TRBJ1-3; D is ambiguous. The germline V gene encodes CDR1 MNHEY and CDR2 SVGAGI. Trimming shortened V by 6 bases and J by 3 bases, and 12 bases separated the two germline ends. This CDR3 contains 14 residues. CDR3: CASSKATNGNTIYF. The CDR3 DNA sequence: TGTGCCAGCAGCAAAGCGACCAATGGAAACACCATATATTTT.

The gene calls are TRBV5-1 and TRBJ1-5, with D perhaps matching TRBD1 (6 bases). Germline CDR1 and CDR2: SGHRS and YFSETQ. The CDR3 runs to 19 residues. V lost 4 bases to trimming and J lost 4 bases, with 27 bases between them. The CDR3 spells CASSPEGLLGQRGNQPQHF. The CDR3 DNA sequence: TGCGCCAGCAGCCCAGAGGGCCTACTGGGACAACGGGGTAATCAGCCCCAGCATTTT.

J is TRBJ1-2 and V is TRBV6-2 or TRBV6-3; no firm D call. Trimming left V 6 bases short and J 7 bases short, with 24 bases between. The germline V gene has CDR1 MNHEY and CDR2 SVGEGT. The CDR3 loop spans 16 amino acids. CDR3 amino acids: CASSPDRAGSRSGYTF. In DNA, the CDR3 is TGTGCCAGCAGCCCGGATCGAGCGGGGAGTAGAAGTGGCTACACCTTC.

The rearrangement joins TRBV19 to TRBJ2-3; TRBD2 aligns across 12 bases. The CDR3 covers 16 residues. The junction had 10 bases not matched to a gene; V was cut back by 5 bases and J by 7 bases. The germline gives CDR1 LNHDA, CDR2 SQIVND (reference sequence). The CDR3 DNA is TGTGCCAGTAGTGTGACTAGCGGGAGTTACCATAATACGCAGTATTTT. Amino acid sequence: CASSVTSGSYHNTQYF.

V and J are TRBV28 and TRBJ2-7; D gene uncertain. The length of the CDR3 is 12 residues. CDR1 MDHEN and CDR2 SYDVKM come from the germline V gene. The V and J ends lost 2 bases and 7 bases respectively, with 9 bases between them. CDR3 sequence: CASSLGGWEQYF. The CDR3 DNA is TGTGCCAGCAGTTTAGGTGGTTGGGAGCAGTACTTC. The entire variable domain, with the rest obtained from reference TRBV28 and TRBJ2-7, is as follows: DVKVTQSSRYLVKRTGEKVFLECVQDMDHENMFWYRQDPGLGLRLIYFSYDVKMKEKGDIPEGYSVSREKKERFSLILESASTNQTSMYLCASSLGGWEQYFGPGTRLTVT.

This rearrangement joins TRBV6-5 to TRBJ2-7; no clear D. Germline assignment: CDR1 MNHEY and CDR2 SVGAGI. The CDR3 has 13 residues. V was shortened by 6 bases and J by 0 bases, with 9 bases between the two germline ends. CDR3 loop: CASRGHSSYEQYF. The CDR3 DNA sequence: TGTGCCAGCAGAGGGCACAGCTCCTACGAGCAGTACTTC.

This chain links TRBV2 with TRBJ2-5, with a weak D call TRBD2 (5 bases). Germline V lookup: CDR1 SNHLY, CDR2 FYNNEI. V gave up 4 bases and J gave up 5 bases, with 14 bases separating them. The CDR3 is 14 residues long. This chain's CDR3 is CASSAGNPGETQYF. CDR3 nucleotide sequence: TGTGCCAGCAGTGCGGGAAACCCCGGGGAGACCCAGTACTTC. Using reference TRBV2 and TRBJ2-5 for the parts outside the CDR3, the full variable domain is EPEVTQTPSHQVTQMGQEVILRCVPISNHLYFYWYRQILGQKVEFLVSFYNNEISEKSEIFDDQFSVERPDGSNFTLKIRSTKLEDSAMYFCASSAGNPGETQYFGPGTRLLVL.

The J gene is TRBJ2-4, the V gene TRBV7-2; D not certain. The CDR3 covers 18 residues. Germline V lookup: CDR1 SGHTA, CDR2 FQGNSA. V shed 3 bases and J shed 0 bases, with 18 bases lying between them. The CDR3 protein is CASSFIRTASLAKNIQYF. Written as DNA, the CDR3 is TGTGCCAGCAGCTTTATTAGAACAGCTTCGTTAGCCAAAAACATTCAGTACTTC.

J is TRBJ1-4 and V is TRBV4-3; 7 bases are a match to TRBD1. Trimming at V came to 0 bases and at J to 10 bases, leaving 8 bases not matched to a gene. CDR3 length equals 15 residues. Germline CDR1 LGHNA, CDR2 YSLEER. The chain's CDR3 is CASSQEGGRVGKLFF. In DNA, the CDR3 is TGCGCCAGCAGCCAAGAAGGGGGCAGGGTAGGAAAACTGTTTTTT.

The CDR3 bases are TGTGCCAGCTCTCAAAGCGGACAAGAGACCCAGTACTTC. Protein sequence: CASSQSGQETQYF. The chain uses TRBV18 and TRBJ2-5, with a possible D match to TRBD2 (5 bases). The CDR3 spans 13 residues. Trimming removed 6 bases at V and 2 bases at J, with 10 bases between. Per the germline V gene, CDR1 is KGHSH and CDR2 is LQKENI.

The chain uses TRBV6-5 and TRBJ1-2; TRBD1 matches 11 bases. This CDR3 spans 14 amino acids. Germline V gene lookup returns CDR1 MNHEY and CDR2 SVGAGI. Trimming cost V 4 bases and J 7 bases; bases outside gene matches: 5. The CDR3 region has the DNA TGTGCCAGCAGTTCAGGGACAGGGGGAGGTGGCTACACCTTC. Amino acid sequence: CASSSGTGGGGYTF.

V gene TRBV5-1 combines with J gene TRBJ2-1; D remains ambiguous. The germline V gene has CDR1 SGHRS and CDR2 YFSETQ. The CDR3 has 15 amino acids. The V end was cut by 0 bases, the J end by 3 bases, with 10 bases between. The CDR3: CASSLAPGYYNEQFF. CDR3 DNA: TGCGCCAGCAGCTTGGCCCCGGGTTACTACAATGAGCAGTTCTTC.

The V and J genes are TRBV7-3 and TRBJ2-2; perhaps TRBD2 as D (6 bases). This CDR3 has 16 residues. From germline, CDR1 is SGHTA and CDR2 FQGTGA. Trimming took 5 bases from V and 0 from J, leaving 13 bases between them. CDR3 bases: TGTGCCAGCAGCCCCAGGCTAGCGACGAACACCGGGGAGCTGTTTTTT. Translated, it gives CASSPRLATNTGELFF.